The present entry profiles one T cell receptor beta chain with its context. The data belong to a study of shared clonotypes between healthy human individuals. V was pared by 4 bases and J by 1 base, with 7 bases of the junction left unmatched. This CDR3 spans 15 amino acids. Germline V gene sequence: CDR1 SGHRS, CDR2 YFSETQ. It was about 210 ng DNA, around 32,000 T cell genomes, that sorted-subset replicate PCRs used. Sequencing used immunoSEQ multiplex PCR; TCRdb keeps in-frame clones, though not all of them. Of approximately 110,000 clones detected, less than 75% appear once; the ten largest clones hold about 24%.

The chain employs TRBV5-1 and TRBJ1-2, with TRBD1 matching over 7 bases. Material for sequencing was memory CD8+ T cells sorted from blood. The sample's subset: CD45RO+ cells pooled with CCR7-negative TemRA cells. This TCR was sampled from a young woman in good health. The CDR3 sequence is CASSPGDRDNYGYTF. The CDR3 nucleotides are TGCGCCAGCAGCCCTGGTGACAGGGATAACTATGGCTACACCTTC.